The 27 T cell receptor beta chains listed next were all sequenced from one sample in a study of blood T cell repertoires in COVID-19. Repertoires were generated with immunoSEQ multiplex PCR, while TCRdb's copy carries only in-frame clones and drops some. The sample has about 360,000 clones; around nine tenths are singletons. Sequenced sample: peripheral blood. Source of these receptors: a woman aged 55-70 years with COVID-19, enrolled during active disease.

The chain links TRBV5-6 to TRBJ1-1; 11 bases align to TRBD1. This CDR3 spans 15 amino acids. With V trimmed by 4 bases and J by 5 bases, 7 bases remained unmatched. Per germline, CDR1 SGHDT and CDR2 YYEEEE. CDR3 amino acids: CASSPSGQGATEAFF. The CDR3 coding sequence is TGTGCCAGCAGCCCCTCTGGACAGGGGGCGACTGAAGCTTTCTTT.

This sequence joins TRBV11-1 and TRBJ2-7; TRBD1 aligns across 10 bases. Germline CDR1 is SGHAT and CDR2 is FQDESV (reference sequence). This CDR3 spans 15 amino acids. V lost 8 bases, J lost 1 base, and 8 bases stayed unmatched. The CDR3, as DNA: TGTGCCAGCTCACCGGACAGGGGGGATTCCTACGAGCAGTACTTC. Its protein product is CASSPDRGDSYEQYF.

This CDR3 reads CASSPRDIPGELFF. The CDR3 DNA is TGTGCCAGCAGTCCCAGGGACATTCCCGGGGAGCTGTTTTTT. The chain has TRBV11-3 and TRBJ2-2, with D possibly matching TRBD1 (6 bases). The CDR3 runs 14 residues. Germline lookup yields CDR1 SGHNT and CDR2 YENEEA. With 6 bases removed from V and 6 bases from J, the gap between germline ends came to 14 bases.

The chain links TRBV7-8 to TRBJ2-5; TRBD2 aligns across 10 bases. The CDR3 runs to 19 residues. V trimming: 3 bases; J trimming: 1 base; junction bases outside the gene matches: 14. Germline CDR1 and CDR2: SGHVS and FQNEAQ. The CDR3 DNA is TGTGCCAGCAGCTTCTTTCTAGCGGGGGTCCACCTTTTCCAAGAGACCCAGTACTTC. The encoded protein is CASSFFLAGVHLFQETQYF.

This clone was seen a single time. The J gene is TRBJ2-2, the V gene TRBV3-1 (or the pseudogene TRBV3-2); D not resolved. V was shortened by 3 bases and J by 3 bases, with 8 bases between the two germline ends. Germline CDR1 is LGHDT and CDR2 is YNNKEL (reference sequence). CDR3 length equals 14 residues. CDR3 nucleotides: TGTGCCAGCAGCCAGGCAACCCACACCGGGGAGCTGTTTTTT. This translates into CASSQATHTGELFF.

The V and J genes are TRBV7-9 and TRBJ2-5; 7 nucleotides agree with TRBD2. Germline CDR1 SEHNR, CDR2 FQNEAQ (reference sequence). J gave up 1 base and V 4 bases, and 9 bases lay outside the gene matches. The CDR3 loop spans 16 amino acids. The CDR3 DNA is TGTGCCAGCAGCTCAGATGCTGAGCGGGGCCAAGAGACCCAGTACTTC. This sequence encodes CASSSDAERGQETQYF.

This clone appeared a few times. The CDR3 region is CASSYMSGLVSDTQYF. CDR3 nucleotide sequence: TGTGCCAGCAGCTATATGTCGGGACTAGTGTCAGATACGCAGTATTTT. V usage is TRBV11-3 and J usage is TRBJ2-3; 8 bases align to TRBD2. Germline V gene data show CDR1 as SGHNT and CDR2 as YENEEA. This CDR3 contains 16 residues. Unmatched junction bases numbered 10, after V lost 4 bases and J lost 4 bases.

The chain couples TRBV7-3 to TRBJ2-7, with 7 positions matching TRBD1. With 2 bases clipped from V and 5 bases from J, the junction kept 12 bases outside the gene matches. Germline CDR1 reads SGHTA; CDR2 reads FQGTGA. The CDR3 runs 16 residues. CDR3 sequence (DNA): TGTGCCAGCAGCTTAGGCGCCGGGCAGGGGGTCAACGAGCAGTACTTC. The encoded protein is CASSLGAGQGVNEQYF. Drawing the rest from reference TRBV7-3 and TRBJ2-7, the complete variable domain is GAGVSQTPSNKVTEKGKYVELRCDPISGHTALYWYRQSLGQGPEFLIYFQGTGAADDSGLPNDRFFAVRPEGSVSTLKIQRTERGDSAVYLCASSLGAGQGVNEQYFGPGTRLTVT.

The V call is TRBV5-6, the J call TRBJ2-1, with no clear D. V gave up 1 base and J gave up 2 bases, with 10 bases separating them. The CDR3 is made up of 15 amino acids. The germline CDR1 and CDR2 sequences are SGHDT and YYEEEE. The CDR3 reads CASSLSWAAYNEQFF. The CDR3 DNA reads TGTGCCAGCAGCTTGTCTTGGGCAGCCTACAATGAGCAGTTCTTC.

This chain uses TRBV4-2 with TRBJ2-2; 10 positions agree with TRBD1. CDR1 LGHNA and CDR2 YNFKEQ come from the germline V gene. The CDR3 extends over 17 amino acids. With 0 bases clipped from V and 4 bases from J, the junction kept 5 bases outside the gene matches. This CDR3 is CASSQEGQGRGTGELFF. The CDR3 coding sequence is TGTGCCAGCAGCCAAGAGGGACAGGGGCGCGGCACCGGGGAGCTGTTTTTT.

The chain couples TRBV6-5 to TRBJ1-1; TRBD1 matches 7 bases. CDR3 length: 13 amino acids. Germline lookup yields CDR1 MNHEY and CDR2 SVGAGI. J lost 1 base, V lost 6 bases, and 2 bases had no gene match. DNA of the CDR3: TGTGCCAGCAGGTGGGACAGGAACACTGAAGCTTTCTTT. This encodes CASRWDRNTEAFF.

The chain uses TRBV7-2 and TRBJ1-1, with a possible D match to TRBD1 (5 bases). The CDR3 sequence is 12 residues long. Germline V gene lookup returns CDR1 SGHTA and CDR2 FQGNSA. Trimming shortened V by 3 bases and J by 7 bases, and 9 bases separated the two germline ends. CDR3 loop: CASSFYGGEAFF. CDR3 coding DNA: TGTGCCAGCAGCTTTTACGGGGGTGAAGCTTTCTTT.

V usage is TRBV7-2 and J usage is TRBJ2-4; D call uncertain. This CDR3 contains 15 residues. Looked up from germline, CDR1 is SGHTA and CDR2 is FQGNSA. V dropped 1 base and J dropped 2 bases, with 9 bases sitting between them. The CDR3 is CASSLVSRPKNIQYF. CDR3 DNA sequence: TGTGCCAGCAGCTTAGTGTCCAGGCCCAAAAACATTCAGTACTTC.

The chain links TRBV10-2 to TRBJ2-6, with 10 bases lining up with TRBD2. The trim removed 2 bases at V and 0 bases at J, leaving 7 bases unmatched. CDR3 length equals 19 residues. CDR1 and CDR2 (germline): WSHSY, SAAADI. CDR3 loop: CASSEPGLAEYSGANVLTF. The CDR3 bases are TGCGCCAGCAGTGAGCCCGGACTAGCGGAGTACTCTGGGGCCAACGTCCTGACTTTC.

The chain employs TRBV13 and TRBJ1-6; the D is unclear. Trimming stripped 0 bases from V and 8 bases from J, with 5 bases between. The germline V gene has CDR1 PRHDT and CDR2 FYEKMQ (reference sequence). The length of the CDR3 is 13 residues. CDR3 nucleotide sequence: TGTGCCAGCAGCTTAGGGGCAGATTCACCCCTCCACTTT. Encoded protein: CASSLGADSPLHF.

CDR3 loop: CASRESNTGELFF. The DNA for the CDR3 is TGTGCCAGCAGGGAGTCGAACACCGGGGAGCTGTTTTTT. The V call is TRBV7-2, the J call TRBJ2-2, with unresolved D. CDR1 and CDR2 (germline): SGHTA, FQGNSA. The ends were cut back, 6 bases at V and 0 bases at J, with 5 bases in the middle. This CDR3 contains 13 residues.

The chain links TRBV5-1 to TRBJ2-1; 10 bases line up with TRBD2. The germline V gene has CDR1 SGHRS and CDR2 YFSETQ. The CDR3 contains 15 residues. V shed 0 bases, J shed 7 bases, and the junction held 4 bases outside the gene matches. CDR3 sequence: CASSLGNSGGNEQFF. CDR3 nucleotides: TGCGCCAGCAGCTTGGGTAATAGCGGGGGGAATGAGCAGTTCTTC. Complete variable domain (other parts from reference TRBV5-1 and TRBJ2-1): KAGVTQTPRYLIKTRGQQVTLSCSPISGHRSVSWYQQTPGQGLQFLFEYFSETQRNKGNFPGRFSGRQFSNSRSEMNVSTLELGDSALYLCASSLGNSGGNEQFFGPGTRLTVL.

This chain links TRBV7-9 with TRBJ2-1, with 10 bases aligning to TRBD2. The V gene end was trimmed by 8 bases and the J gene end by 8 bases; junction bases not matched to a gene: 18. The CDR3 runs to 17 residues. Germline assignment: CDR1 SEHNR and CDR2 FQNEAQ (reference sequence). This CDR3 is CASAPLTGLARRDEQFF. The CDR3 DNA sequence: TGTGCCAGCGCCCCTCTTACGGGACTAGCGAGAAGGGATGAGCAGTTCTTC. Together with reference TRBV7-9 and TRBJ2-1, the CDR3 gives the full variable domain: DTGVSQNPRHKITKRGQNVTFRCDPISEHNRLYWYRQTLGQGPEFLTYFQNEAQLEKSRLLSDRFSAERPKGSFSTLEIQRTEQGDSAMYLCASAPLTGLARRDEQFFGPGTRLTVL.

V and J are TRBV2 and TRBJ2-7; D may be TRBD2 (5 bases). The germline CDR1 and CDR2 sequences are SNHLY and FYNNEI. V gave up 4 bases and J gave up 5 bases, with 15 bases separating them. There are 14 residues in the CDR3. The CDR3 DNA reads TGTGCCAGCAGTGCGGGGAACCCTAAGCACGAGCAGTACTTC. Translating it yields CASSAGNPKHEQYF.

This clone showed up just a few times. This chain's CDR3 is CASSKVAGGPADTQYF. The CDR3, as DNA: TGTGCCAGCAGTAAAGTAGCGGGGGGGCCGGCAGATACGCAGTATTTT. This chain uses TRBV6-1 with TRBJ2-3; TRBD2 matches at 11 bases. V dropped 5 bases and J dropped 4; count of bases not matched to a gene: 8. This CDR3 comprises 16 residues. Germline lookup yields CDR1 MNHNS and CDR2 SASEGT.

The rearrangement uses TRBV7-9 and TRBJ2-2; possible D gene TRBD1, 6 bases. CDR3 length: 15 amino acids. Germline V gives CDR1 SEHNR, CDR2 FQNEAQ (reference sequence). Trimming shortened V by 0 bases and J by 4 bases, and 9 bases separated the two germline ends. The CDR3 loop reads CASSLATGFTGELFF. The CDR3 bases are TGTGCCAGCAGCTTAGCCACAGGGTTCACCGGGGAGCTGTTTTTT.

The chain carries TRBV5-5 and TRBJ1-2; D gene unclear. V lost 2 bases, J lost 3 bases, and 14 bases lay in between. Germline CDR1 is SGHKS and CDR2 is YYEKEE (reference sequence). This CDR3 comprises 15 residues. The CDR3 here is CASSLNDIIDYGYTF. The CDR3 DNA sequence: TGTGCCAGCAGCTTAAATGACATTATTGACTATGGCTACACCTTC.

The rearrangement uses TRBV4-3 and TRBJ1-4, with D possibly TRBD1 on 5 matching bases. The V end lost 3 bases, the J end lost 4 bases, and 9 bases lay between the germline ends. The CDR3 has 14 amino acids. CDR1 is LGHNA, CDR2 YSLEER, per germline. For the CDR3, the DNA is TGCGCCAGCAGCCAGGACACATTTAATGAAAAACTGTTTTTT. Its protein is CASSQDTFNEKLFF.

The chain carries TRBV11-2 and TRBJ1-1, with D perhaps matching TRBD1 (6 bases). Germline assignment: CDR1 SGHAT and CDR2 FQNNGV. V lost 4 bases and J lost 0, with 12 bases in between. The CDR3 totals 15 residues. CDR3 coding DNA: TGTGCCAGCAGCTCCTGGACAGACATGAACACTGAAGCTTTCTTT. This gives the protein CASSSWTDMNTEAFF.

The chain uses TRBV7-3 and TRBJ2-5, with a possible D match to TRBD2 (5 bases). This CDR3 contains 14 residues. Germline lookup yields CDR1 SGHTA and CDR2 FQGTGA. Trimming removed 4 bases from V and 5 bases from J, with 14 bases in between. In DNA, the CDR3 is TGTGCCAGCAGCTCCGTGGATCCGGGGGAGACCCAGTACTTC. Translated: CASSSVDPGETQYF. Supplemented by reference TRBV7-3 and TRBJ2-5, the full variable domain reads GAGVSQTPSNKVTEKGKYVELRCDPISGHTALYWYRQSLGQGPEFLIYFQGTGAADDSGLPNDRFFAVRPEGSVSTLKIQRTERGDSAVYLCASSSVDPGETQYFGPGTRLLVL.

The chain carries TRBV10-3 and TRBJ1-5; TRBD1 might be the D (5 bases). The CDR3 is 14 amino acids. Germline V gene data show CDR1 as ENHRY and CDR2 as SYGVKD. V lost 4 bases to trimming and J lost 5 bases, with 12 bases between them. CDR3 amino acids: CAISGRGEDQPQHF. The CDR3 DNA reads as TGTGCCATCAGTGGACGGGGGGAGGATCAGCCCCAGCATTTT.

The chain employs TRBV18 and TRBJ1-2, with TRBD1 as a possible D gene (5 bases). This CDR3 is 14 amino acids long. The V end lost 2 bases, the J end lost 8 bases, and 15 bases lay between the germline ends. Germline V gene lookup returns CDR1 KGHSH and CDR2 LQKENI. This CDR3 is CASSPSDGGLGYTF. The CDR3 DNA is TGTGCCAGCTCACCATCGGACGGGGGATTAGGCTACACCTTC.